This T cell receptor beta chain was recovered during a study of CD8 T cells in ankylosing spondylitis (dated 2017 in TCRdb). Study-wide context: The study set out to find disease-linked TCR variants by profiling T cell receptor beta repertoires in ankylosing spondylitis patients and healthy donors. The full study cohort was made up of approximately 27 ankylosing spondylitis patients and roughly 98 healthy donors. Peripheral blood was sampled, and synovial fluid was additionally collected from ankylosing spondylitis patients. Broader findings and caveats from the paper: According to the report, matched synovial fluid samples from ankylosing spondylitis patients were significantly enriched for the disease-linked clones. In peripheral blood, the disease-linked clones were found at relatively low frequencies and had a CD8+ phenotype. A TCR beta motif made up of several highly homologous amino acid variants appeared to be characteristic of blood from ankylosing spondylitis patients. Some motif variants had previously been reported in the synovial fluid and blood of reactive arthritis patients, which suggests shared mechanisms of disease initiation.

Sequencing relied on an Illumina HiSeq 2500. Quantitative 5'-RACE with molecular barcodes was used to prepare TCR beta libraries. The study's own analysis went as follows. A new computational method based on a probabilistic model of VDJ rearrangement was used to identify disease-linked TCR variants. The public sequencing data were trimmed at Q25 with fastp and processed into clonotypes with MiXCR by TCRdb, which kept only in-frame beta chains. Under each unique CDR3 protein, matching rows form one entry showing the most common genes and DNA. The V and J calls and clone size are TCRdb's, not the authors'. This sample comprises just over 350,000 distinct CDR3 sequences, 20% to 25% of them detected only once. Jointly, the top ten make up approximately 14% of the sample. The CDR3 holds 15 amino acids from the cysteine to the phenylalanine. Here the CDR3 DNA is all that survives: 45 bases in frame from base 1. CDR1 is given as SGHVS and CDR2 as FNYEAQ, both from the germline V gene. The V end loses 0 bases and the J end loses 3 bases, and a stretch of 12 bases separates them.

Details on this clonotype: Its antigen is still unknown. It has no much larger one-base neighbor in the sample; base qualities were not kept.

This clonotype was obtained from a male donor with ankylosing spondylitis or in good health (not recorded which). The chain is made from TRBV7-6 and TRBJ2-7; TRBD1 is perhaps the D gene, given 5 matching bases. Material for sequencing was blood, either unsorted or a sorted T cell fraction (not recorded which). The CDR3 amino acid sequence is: CASSLAQGNRYEQYF. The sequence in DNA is TGTGCCAGCAGCTTAGCGCAGGGCAACCGCTACGAGCAGTACTTC.